A single sample is the source of the 6 T cell receptor beta chains below, sequenced in a study of blood T cell repertoires in COVID-19. TCRdb's table, derived via immunoSEQ multiplex PCR, lists solely in-frame clones and lacks some. This table holds roughly 250,000 clones, around 89% found once. Sequencing used PBMCs or T cells enriched from blood (not recorded which). The receptor source for this set is a man aged 45-65 years who had been exposed to COVID-19.

The gene calls are TRBV25-1 and TRBJ1-5; TRBD1 matches 7 bases. Germline V gene data show CDR1 as MGHDK and CDR2 as SYGVNS. V shed 1 base, J shed 6 bases, and the junction held 9 bases outside the gene matches. This CDR3 has 16 residues. The CDR3 loop is CASSESSLPGGQPQHF. CDR3 sequence (DNA): TGTGCCAGCAGTGAATCCTCCCTCCCAGGGGGTCAGCCCCAGCATTTT.

J is TRBJ2-7 and V is TRBV28, with D possibly TRBD2 on 5 matching bases. Germline loops: CDR1 MDHEN, CDR2 SYDVKM. The CDR3 is made up of 11 amino acids. V gave up 6 bases and J gave up 6 bases, with 9 bases separating them. CDR3 loop: CASRSRVEQYV. Written as DNA, the CDR3 is TGTGCCAGCAGGTCGCGGGTCGAGCAGTACGTC.

The V call is TRBV2, the J call TRBJ1-1, with TRBD1 matching 9 bases. The CDR3 covers 16 residues. Losses at the gene ends were 6 bases for V and 1 base for J; bases not matched to a gene: 9. Germline CDR1 and CDR2: SNHLY and FYNNEI. In DNA, the CDR3 is TGTGCCAGCAGGCTCAGGACAGGGGAAGAGAACACTGAAGCTTTCTTT. Amino acids: CASRLRTGEENTEAFF.

The J gene is TRBJ2-3, the V gene TRBV5-1; 8 bases agree with TRBD2. V lost 1 base to trimming and J lost 0 bases; unmatched junction nucleotides: 4. Germline-derived CDR1 and CDR2 are SGHRS and YFSETQ. The CDR3 totals 16 residues. This CDR3 is CASSLLGLGSTDTQYF. In DNA form, the CDR3 reads TGCGCCAGCAGCTTGCTGGGACTAGGAAGCACAGATACGCAGTATTTT.

The rearrangement joins TRBV5-1 to TRBJ2-1; D not resolved. The V end lost 1 base, the J end lost 9 bases, and 11 bases lay between the germline ends. The CDR3 extends over 13 amino acids. Germline V gene lookup returns CDR1 SGHRS and CDR2 YFSETQ. CDR3 protein: CASSLMGHAEQFF. CDR3 DNA sequence: TGCGCCAGCAGCTTGATGGGCCATGCTGAGCAGTTCTTC. Full variable domain (outside the CDR3, taken from reference TRBV5-1 and TRBJ2-1): KAGVTQTPRYLIKTRGQQVTLSCSPISGHRSVSWYQQTPGQGLQFLFEYFSETQRNKGNFPGRFSGRQFSNSRSEMNVSTLELGDSALYLCASSLMGHAEQFFGPGTRLTVL.

CDR3 nucleotide sequence: TGTGCCACCAGTGATCTATCCGGGACTGGAATTTACAATGAGCAGTTCTTC. As protein: CATSDLSGTGIYNEQFF. This chain joins TRBV24-1 and TRBJ2-1; D is perhaps TRBD2 (6 bases). The CDR3 spans 17 residues. Trimming took 3 bases from V and 4 from J, leaving 18 bases between them. CDR1 and CDR2 from the germline V gene are KGHDR and SFDVKD.